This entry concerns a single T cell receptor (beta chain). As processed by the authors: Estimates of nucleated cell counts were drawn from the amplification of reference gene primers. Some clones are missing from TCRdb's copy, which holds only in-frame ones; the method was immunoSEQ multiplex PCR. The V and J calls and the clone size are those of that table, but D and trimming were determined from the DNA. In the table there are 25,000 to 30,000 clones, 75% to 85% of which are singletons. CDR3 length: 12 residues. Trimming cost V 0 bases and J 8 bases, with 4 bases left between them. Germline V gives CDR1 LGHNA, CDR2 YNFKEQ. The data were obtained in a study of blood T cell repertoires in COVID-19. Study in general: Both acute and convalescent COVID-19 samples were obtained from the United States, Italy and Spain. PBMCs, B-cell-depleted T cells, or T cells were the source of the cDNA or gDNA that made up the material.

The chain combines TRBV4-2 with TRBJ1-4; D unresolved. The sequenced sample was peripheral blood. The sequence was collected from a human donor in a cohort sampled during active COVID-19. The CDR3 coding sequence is TGTGCCAGCAGCCAAGAAGAGGAAAAACTGTTTTTT. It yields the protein CASSQEEEKLFF.